This T cell receptor (beta chain) was sequenced for a study of blood T cell repertoires in COVID-19. Study-wide background: The analysed material was cDNA or gDNA that came from T cells, B-cell-depleted T cells, or PBMCs.

TCRdb keeps only in-frame clones here, not all; method: immunoSEQ multiplex PCR. This sample has tens of thousands of clones, with more than 75% found just once. Looked up from germline, CDR1 is SNHLY and CDR2 is FYNNEI. The CDR3 contains 14 residues. Trimming took off 7 bases at V and 5 bases at J, with 17 bases between the two ends. Sequencing was performed on peripheral blood. The genes are TRBV2 and TRBJ2-5; D possibly corresponds to TRBD2 (6 bases). The TCR was taken from a human donor in a cohort sampled during active COVID-19. DNA of the CDR3: TGTGCCAGCACCGAATGGGGGGTGGGGGAGACCCAGTACTTC. It specifies CASTEWGVGETQYF.